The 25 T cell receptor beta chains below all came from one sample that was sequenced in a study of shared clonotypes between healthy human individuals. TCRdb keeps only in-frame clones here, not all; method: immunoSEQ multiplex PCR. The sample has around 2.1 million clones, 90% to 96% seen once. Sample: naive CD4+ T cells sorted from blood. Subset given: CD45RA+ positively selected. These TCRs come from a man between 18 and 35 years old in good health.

The CDR3 reads CASSPPNRGRETQYF. The CDR3 region has the DNA TGTGCCAGCTCACCACCGAACAGGGGTCGGGAGACCCAGTACTTC. V gene TRBV18 combines with J gene TRBJ2-5; 7 nucleotides match TRBD1. The CDR3 is made up of 15 amino acids. Germline V lookup: CDR1 KGHSH, CDR2 LQKENI. The trim removed 0 bases at V and 5 bases at J, leaving 6 bases unmatched.

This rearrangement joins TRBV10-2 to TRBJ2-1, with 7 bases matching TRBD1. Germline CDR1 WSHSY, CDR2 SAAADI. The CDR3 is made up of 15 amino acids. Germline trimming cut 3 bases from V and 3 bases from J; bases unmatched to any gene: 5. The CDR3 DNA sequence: TGCGCCAGCAGTGATTGGGACAGAGACTACAATGAGCAGTTCTTC. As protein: CASSDWDRDYNEQFF.

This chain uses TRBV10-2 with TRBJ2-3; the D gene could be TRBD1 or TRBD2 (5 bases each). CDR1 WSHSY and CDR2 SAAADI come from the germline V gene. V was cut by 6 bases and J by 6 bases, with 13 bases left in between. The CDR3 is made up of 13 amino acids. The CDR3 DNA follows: TGCGCCAGCAGAGGGGCGGGTCCGGATACGCAGTATTTT. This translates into CASRGAGPDTQYF.

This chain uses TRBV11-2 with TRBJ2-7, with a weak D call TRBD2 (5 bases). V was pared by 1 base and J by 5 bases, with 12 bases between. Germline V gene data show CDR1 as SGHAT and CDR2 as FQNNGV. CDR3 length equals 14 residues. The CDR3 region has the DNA TGTGCCAGCAGCTTAGGGCTAGCCCCCAACGAGCAGTACTTC. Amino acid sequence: CASSLGLAPNEQYF.

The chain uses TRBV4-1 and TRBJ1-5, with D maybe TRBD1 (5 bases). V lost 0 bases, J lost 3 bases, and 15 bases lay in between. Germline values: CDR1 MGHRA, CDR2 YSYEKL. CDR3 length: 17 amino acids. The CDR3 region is CASSQDIVLDNNQPQHF. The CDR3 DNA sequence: TGCGCCAGCAGCCAAGATATAGTATTGGACAACAATCAGCCCCAGCATTTT.

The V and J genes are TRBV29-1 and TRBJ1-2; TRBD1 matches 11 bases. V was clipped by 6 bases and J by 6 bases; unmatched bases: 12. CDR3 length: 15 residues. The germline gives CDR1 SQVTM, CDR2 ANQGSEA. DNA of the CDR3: TGCAGCGTCGAGGGTCCGGGACAGGGGGGCCATGGCTACACCTTC. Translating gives CSVEGPGQGGHGYTF.

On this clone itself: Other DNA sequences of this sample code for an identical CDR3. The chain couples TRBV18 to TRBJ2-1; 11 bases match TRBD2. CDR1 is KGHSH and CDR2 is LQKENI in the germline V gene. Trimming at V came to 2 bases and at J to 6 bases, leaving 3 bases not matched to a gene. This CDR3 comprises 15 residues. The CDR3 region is CASSPGLAGLNEQFF. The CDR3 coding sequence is TGTGCCAGCTCACCAGGACTAGCGGGCCTCAATGAGCAGTTCTTC. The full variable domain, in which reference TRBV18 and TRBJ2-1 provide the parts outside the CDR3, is NAGVMQNPRHLVRRRGQEARLRCSPMKGHSHVYWYRQLPEEGLKFMVYLQKENIIDESGMPKERFSAEFPKEGPSILRIQQVVRGDSAAYFCASSPGLAGLNEQFFGPGTRLTVL.

CDR3 DNA sequence: TGTGCTAGTGGTTTGGTACCCGCAGTCTCCGCCTCGCCGAACACCGGGGAGCTGTTTTTT. This sequence encodes CASGLVPAVSASPNTGELFF. The chain joins TRBV12-5 to TRBJ2-2; D is unclear. Trimming left V 0 bases short and J 0 bases short, with 20 bases between. CDR1 LGHNT and CDR2 FRNRAP come from the germline V gene. CDR3 length: 20 amino acids.

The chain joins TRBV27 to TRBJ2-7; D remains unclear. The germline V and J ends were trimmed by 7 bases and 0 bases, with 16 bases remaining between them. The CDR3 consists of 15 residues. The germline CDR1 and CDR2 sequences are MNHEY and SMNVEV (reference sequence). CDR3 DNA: TGTGCCAGCATCGTAATCGGCGCAGGCTCCTACGAGCAGTACTTC. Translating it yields CASIVIGAGSYEQYF.

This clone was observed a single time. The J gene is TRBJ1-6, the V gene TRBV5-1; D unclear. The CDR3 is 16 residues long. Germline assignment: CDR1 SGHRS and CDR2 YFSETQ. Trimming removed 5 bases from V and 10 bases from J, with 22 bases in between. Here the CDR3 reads CASRVGTSSAESPLHF. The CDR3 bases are TGCGCCAGCAGGGTCGGCACGTCCTCGGCGGAATCACCCCTCCACTTT.

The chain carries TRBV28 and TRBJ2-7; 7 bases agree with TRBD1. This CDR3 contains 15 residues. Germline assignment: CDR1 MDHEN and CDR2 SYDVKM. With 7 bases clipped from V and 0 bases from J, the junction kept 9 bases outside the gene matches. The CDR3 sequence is CASMGQSALSYEQYF. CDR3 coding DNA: TGTGCCAGCATGGGACAGAGCGCTCTCTCCTACGAGCAGTACTTC.

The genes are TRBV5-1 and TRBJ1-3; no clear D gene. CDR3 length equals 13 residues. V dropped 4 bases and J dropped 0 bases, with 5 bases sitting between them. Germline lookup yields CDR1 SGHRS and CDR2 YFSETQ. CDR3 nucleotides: TGCGCCAGCAGCATCGACTCTGGAAACACCATATATTTT. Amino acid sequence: CASSIDSGNTIYF.

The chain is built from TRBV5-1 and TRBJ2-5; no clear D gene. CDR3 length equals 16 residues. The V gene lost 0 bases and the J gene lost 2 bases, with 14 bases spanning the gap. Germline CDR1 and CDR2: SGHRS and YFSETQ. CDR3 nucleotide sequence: TGCGCCAGCAGCTTGGCCCCGACCGGACCTCAAGAGACCCAGTACTTC. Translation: CASSLAPTGPQETQYF.

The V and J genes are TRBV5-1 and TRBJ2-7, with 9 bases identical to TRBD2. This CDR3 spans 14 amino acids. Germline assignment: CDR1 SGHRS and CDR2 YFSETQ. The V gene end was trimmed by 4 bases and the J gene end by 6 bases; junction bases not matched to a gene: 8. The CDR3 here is CASSPIAGVGEQYF. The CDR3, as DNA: TGCGCCAGCAGCCCAATAGCGGGAGTCGGCGAGCAGTACTTC.

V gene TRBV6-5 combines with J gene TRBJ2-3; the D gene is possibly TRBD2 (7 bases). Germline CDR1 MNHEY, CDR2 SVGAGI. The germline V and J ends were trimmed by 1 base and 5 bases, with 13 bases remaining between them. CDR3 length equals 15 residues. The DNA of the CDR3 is TGTGCCAGCAGTTACTTGGGGGGGGCGGGAGATACGCAGTATTTT. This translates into CASSYLGGAGDTQYF.

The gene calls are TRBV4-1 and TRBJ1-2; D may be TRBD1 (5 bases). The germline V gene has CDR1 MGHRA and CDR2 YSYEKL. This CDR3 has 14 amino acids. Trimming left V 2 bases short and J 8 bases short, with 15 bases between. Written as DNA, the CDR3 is TGCGCCAGCAGCCAACGGGACTCCGGGTGGGGCTACACCTTC. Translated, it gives CASSQRDSGWGYTF.

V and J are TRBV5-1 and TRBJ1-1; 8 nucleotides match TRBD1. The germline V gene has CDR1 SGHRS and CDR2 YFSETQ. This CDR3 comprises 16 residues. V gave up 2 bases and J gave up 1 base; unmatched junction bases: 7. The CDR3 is CASSLRGQGKNTEAFF. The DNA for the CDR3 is TGCGCCAGCAGCTTAAGAGGACAGGGAAAGAACACTGAAGCTTTCTTT. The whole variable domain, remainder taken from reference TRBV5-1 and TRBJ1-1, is KAGVTQTPRYLIKTRGQQVTLSCSPISGHRSVSWYQQTPGQGLQFLFEYFSETQRNKGNFPGRFSGRQFSNSRSEMNVSTLELGDSALYLCASSLRGQGKNTEAFFGQGTRLTVV.

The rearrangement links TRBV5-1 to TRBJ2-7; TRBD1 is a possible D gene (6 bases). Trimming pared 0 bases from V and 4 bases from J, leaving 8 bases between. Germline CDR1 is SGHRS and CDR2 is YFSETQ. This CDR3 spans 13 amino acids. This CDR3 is CASSLDGQYEQYF. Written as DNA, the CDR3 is TGCGCCAGCAGCTTGGATGGACAGTACGAGCAGTACTTC.

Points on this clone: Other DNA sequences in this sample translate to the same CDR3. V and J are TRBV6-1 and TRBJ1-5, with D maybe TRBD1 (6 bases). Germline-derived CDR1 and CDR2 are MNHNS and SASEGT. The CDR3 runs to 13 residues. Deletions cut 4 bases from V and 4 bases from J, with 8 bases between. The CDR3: CASSVQGNQPQHF. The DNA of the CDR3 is TGTGCCAGCAGTGTACAGGGAAATCAGCCCCAGCATTTT.

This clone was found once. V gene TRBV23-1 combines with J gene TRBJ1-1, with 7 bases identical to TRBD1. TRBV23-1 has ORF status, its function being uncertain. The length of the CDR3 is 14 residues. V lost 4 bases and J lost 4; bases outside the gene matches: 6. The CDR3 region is CASSLGQWATEAFF. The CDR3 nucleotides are TGCGCCAGCAGTCTGGGACAGTGGGCCACTGAAGCTTTCTTT.

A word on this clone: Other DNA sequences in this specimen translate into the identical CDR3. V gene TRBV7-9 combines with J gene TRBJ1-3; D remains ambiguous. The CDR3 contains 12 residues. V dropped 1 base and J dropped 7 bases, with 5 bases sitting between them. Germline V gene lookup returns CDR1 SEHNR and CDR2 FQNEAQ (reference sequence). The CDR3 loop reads CASSLGVNTIYF. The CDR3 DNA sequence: TGTGCCAGCAGCTTAGGAGTGAACACCATATATTTT.

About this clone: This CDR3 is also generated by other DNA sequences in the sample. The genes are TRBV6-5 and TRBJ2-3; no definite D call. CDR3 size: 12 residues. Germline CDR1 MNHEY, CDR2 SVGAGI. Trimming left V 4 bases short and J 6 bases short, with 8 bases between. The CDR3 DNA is TGTGCCAGCAGTTCCCCCACTGATACGCAGTATTTT. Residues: CASSSPTDTQYF.

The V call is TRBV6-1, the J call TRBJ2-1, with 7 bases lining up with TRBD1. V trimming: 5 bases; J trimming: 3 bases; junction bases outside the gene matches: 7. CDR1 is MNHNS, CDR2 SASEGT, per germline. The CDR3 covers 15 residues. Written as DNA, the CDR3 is TGTGCCAGCAGTCTAACAGGGGCGATCTACAATGAGCAGTTCTTC. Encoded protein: CASSLTGAIYNEQFF.

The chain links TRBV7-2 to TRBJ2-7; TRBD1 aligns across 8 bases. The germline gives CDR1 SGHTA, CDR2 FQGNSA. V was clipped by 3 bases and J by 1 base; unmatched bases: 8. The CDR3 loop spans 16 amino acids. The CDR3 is CASSLLGTGLSYEQYF. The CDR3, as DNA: TGTGCCAGCAGCTTGCTAGGGACAGGCCTTTCCTACGAGCAGTACTTC.

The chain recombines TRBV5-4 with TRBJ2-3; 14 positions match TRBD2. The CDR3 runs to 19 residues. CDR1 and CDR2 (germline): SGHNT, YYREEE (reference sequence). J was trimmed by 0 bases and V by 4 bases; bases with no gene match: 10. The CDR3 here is CASSTSGLAGDPSTDTQYF. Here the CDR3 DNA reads TGTGCCAGCAGCACCTCGGGACTAGCGGGAGACCCTAGCACAGATACGCAGTATTTT.